A selection of T cell receptor beta chains follows, all from one sample in a study of CXCR3-negative and CXCR3-positive naive CD8 T cells. TCRdb re-called the 5' RACE reads; one entry per CDR3 protein, DNA not given. This repertoire includes over 45,000 distinct CDR3 sequences. Sequencing input: memory CD8+ T cells from blood. Every receptor here comes from a human donor in good health. Some clones in this sample may be carry-over from other donors' samples. CDR3s include the opening cysteine and the closing phenylalanine or tryptophan.

V gene	J gene	CDR3 protein
TRBV6-5	TRBJ2-2	CASSRDSGELFF
TRBV11-2	TRBJ2-7	CASSHSGTGYEQYF
TRBV6-5	TRBJ1-1	CASSYPGANTEALF
TRBV28	TRBJ2-7	CASSSTDSYEQYF
TRBV15	TRBJ2-7	CATSRDVQGRSYEQYF
TRBV28	TRBJ1-5	CASSLPGPQHF
TRBV6-5	TRBJ2-7	CASSYYRPGALSYEQYF
TRBV6-5	TRBJ2-1	CASSYRLADNEQFF
TRBV5-5	TRBJ2-1	CASSLEGSDEQFF
TRBV29-1	TRBJ2-3	CSVEHLHTDTQYF
TRBV11-3	TRBJ1-1	CASSLDGGSEAFF
TRBV3-1	TRBJ2-7	CASSQVGVGEQYF
TRBV28	TRBJ2-2	CASSFDPRTSGFGELFF
TRBV7-9	TRBJ1-2	CASSHRDRANYGYTF
TRBV27	TRBJ2-7	CASSFGGSVYEQYF
TRBV7-8	TRBJ1-5	CASSPTFWNPGNQPQHF
TRBV18	TRBJ2-3	CASSPRVGEYVDTQYF
TRBV5-1	TRBJ2-1	CASGQGMNNEQFF
TRBV10-3	TRBJ2-7	CARLPGLAEDYEQYF
TRBV20-1	TRBJ2-2	CSAPKRDSPRWNTGELFF
TRBV7-8	TRBJ2-1	CASSPYEADNEQFF
TRBV27	TRBJ1-4	CASSLQGQRNEKLFF
TRBV9	TRBJ2-1	CASSVGIDEQFF